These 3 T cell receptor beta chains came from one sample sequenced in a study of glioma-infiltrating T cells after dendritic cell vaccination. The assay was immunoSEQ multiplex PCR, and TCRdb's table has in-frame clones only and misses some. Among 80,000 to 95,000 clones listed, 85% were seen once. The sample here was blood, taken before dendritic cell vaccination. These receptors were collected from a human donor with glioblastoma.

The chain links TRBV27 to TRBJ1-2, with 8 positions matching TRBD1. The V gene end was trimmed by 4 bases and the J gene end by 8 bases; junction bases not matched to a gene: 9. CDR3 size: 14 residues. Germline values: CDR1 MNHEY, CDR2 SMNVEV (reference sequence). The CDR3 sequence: CASSSTGGSGGYTF. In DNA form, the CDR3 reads TGTGCCAGCAGTTCCACAGGGGGTTCGGGCGGCTACACCTTC.

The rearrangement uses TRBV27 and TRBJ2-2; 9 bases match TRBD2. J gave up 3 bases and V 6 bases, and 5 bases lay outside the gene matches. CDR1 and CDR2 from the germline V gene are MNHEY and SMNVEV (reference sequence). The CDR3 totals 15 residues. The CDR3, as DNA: TGTGCCAGCAGCTTAGCGGGGGACTACACCGGGGAGCTGTTTTTT. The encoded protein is CASSLAGDYTGELFF.

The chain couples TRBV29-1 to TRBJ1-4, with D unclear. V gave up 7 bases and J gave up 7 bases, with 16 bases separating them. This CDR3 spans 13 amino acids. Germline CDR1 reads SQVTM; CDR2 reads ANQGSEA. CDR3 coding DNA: TGCAGCGCCGCTGAAACAGCTGGTGAAAAACTGTTTTTT. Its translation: CSAAETAGEKLFF.